This note documents a single T cell receptor beta chain sequence. The sample belongs to a study of blood T cell repertoires in COVID-19. Study at large: Material from acute and convalescent COVID-19 was sourced from the United States, Italy and Spain. Nucleic acid was either cDNA or gDNA, and it came from T cells, B-cell-depleted T cells, or PBMCs.

Authors' data handling: By means of reference gene primer amplification, nucleated cell counts were estimated. Only in-frame clones appear in the TCRdb table, and some are missing; sequencing was by immunoSEQ multiplex PCR. That table gives V, J and clone size, and the DNA gave D and trimming. The data show around 370,000 clones, 88% seen once. The junction had 13 bases not matched to a gene; V was cut back by 0 bases and J by 5 bases. Germline assignment: CDR1 LGHNT and CDR2 FRNRAP. The CDR3 runs 18 residues. Assignment of participants to cohorts was predicated upon participant-reported clinical history.

The V and J genes are TRBV12-5 and TRBJ2-7, with 10 bases matching TRBD2. Material for sequencing was PBMCs or T cells enriched from blood (not recorded which). The receptor's source is a young woman who had recovered from COVID-19. The CDR3 here is CASGLVYPGAGGLHEQYF. CDR3 DNA: TGTGCTAGTGGTTTGGTCTATCCTGGAGCGGGGGGGCTCCACGAGCAGTACTTC. The complete variable domain, with remaining parts taken from reference TRBV12-5 and TRBJ2-7, reads DARVTQTPRHKVTEMGQEVTMRCQPILGHNTVFWYRQTMMQGLELLAYFRNRAPLDDSGMPKDRFSAEMPDATLATLKIQPSEPRDSAVYFCASGLVYPGAGGLHEQYFGPGTRLTVT.